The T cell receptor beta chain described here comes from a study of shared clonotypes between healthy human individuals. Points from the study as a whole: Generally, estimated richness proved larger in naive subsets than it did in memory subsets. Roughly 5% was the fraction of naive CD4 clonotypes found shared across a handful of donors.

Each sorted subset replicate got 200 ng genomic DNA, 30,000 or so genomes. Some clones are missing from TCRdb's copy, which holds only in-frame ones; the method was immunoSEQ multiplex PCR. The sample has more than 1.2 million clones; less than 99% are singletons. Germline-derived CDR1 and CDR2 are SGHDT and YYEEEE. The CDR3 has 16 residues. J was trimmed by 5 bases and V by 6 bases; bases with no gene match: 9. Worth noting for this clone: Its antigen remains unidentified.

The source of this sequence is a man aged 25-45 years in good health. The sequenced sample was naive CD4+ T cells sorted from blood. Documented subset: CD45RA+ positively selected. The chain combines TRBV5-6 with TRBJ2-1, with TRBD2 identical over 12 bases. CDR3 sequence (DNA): TGTGCCAGCACCCGCCTAGCGGGAGGGCAAGACAATGAGCAGTTCTTC. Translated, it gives CASTRLAGGQDNEQFF.